This T cell receptor beta chain was sequenced during a study of cytomegalovirus exposure and HLA in healthy donors. The CDR3 spans 13 residues. CDR1 and CDR2 from the germline V gene are MDHEN and SYDVKM. Trimming took 7 bases from V and 5 from J; bases not matched to a gene: 7. As regards this clone: The antigen remains undetermined.

It was with 60 Vbeta and 13 Jbeta primers that the PCR ran. Libraries were prepared by immunoSEQ multiplex PCR; TCRdb keeps only in-frame clonotypes and omits some of them. The sample totals under 100,000 clones. The study, taken as a whole, reports: Reported findings show TCR beta sequences accurately forecast HLA-A and HLA-B alleles in most subjects.

Sequencing was carried out using PBMCs. The gene calls are TRBV28 and TRBJ1-1, with 7 bases identical to TRBD1. The receptor was derived from a woman aged 30 to 39 in good health and CMV-seronegative. In DNA, the CDR3 is TGTGCCAGCACCATTCAGGGGGAAACTGAAGCTTTCTTT. It yields the protein CASTIQGETEAFF.